The subject of this entry is one T cell receptor (beta chain). CDR1 is SGHKS, CDR2 YYEKEE, per germline (reference sequence). The trim removed 3 bases at V and 3 bases at J, leaving 6 bases unmatched. This CDR3 comprises 14 residues. These data come from a study of blood T cell repertoires in COVID-19. In the study overall: The United States, Italy and Spain were the sources of the acute and convalescent COVID-19 samples. Sample material is recorded as cDNA or gDNA derived from T cells, B-cell-depleted T cells, or PBMCs.

Per the study methods: For nucleated cells, counts were estimated from reference gene primer amplification. Assay: immunoSEQ multiplex PCR; the TCRdb copy retains only in-frame clones and omits some. V and J calls and clone size are given by that table; D and trimming were obtained from the DNA. The sample has 70,000 to 80,000 clones, 87% seen once. The chain couples TRBV5-5 to TRBJ2-7; 7 positions match TRBD1. The sequencing input was peripheral blood. The TCR was taken from a woman between 45 and 60 years old with acute or convalescent COVID-19. As DNA, the CDR3 is TGTGCCAGCAGCTACCCGGGACAGAGCTACGAGCAGTACTTC. As protein: CASSYPGQSYEQYF. Complete variable domain (other parts from reference TRBV5-5 and TRBJ2-7): DAGVTQSPTHLIKTRGQQVTLRCSPISGHKSVSWYQQVLGQGPQFIFQYYEKEERGRGNFPDRFSARQFPNYSSELNVNALLLGDSALYLCASSYPGQSYEQYFGPGTRLTVT.